Listed here are 5 T cell receptor beta chains from one sample, sequenced in a study of blood T cell repertoires in COVID-19. Generated by immunoSEQ multiplex PCR, the TCRdb table keeps only in-frame clones and is missing some. The sample has 70,000 or so clones, about nine tenths seen once. The sequenced sample consisted of peripheral blood. These receptors originate from a woman aged 55-69 years with acute or convalescent COVID-19.

This chain links TRBV5-1 with TRBJ2-5; TRBD1 agrees at 10 bases. The J segment lost 5 bases and the V segment lost 4 bases, leaving 8 bases of the junction unmatched. In germline, CDR1 is SGHRS, CDR2 YFSETQ. This CDR3 spans 15 amino acids. Written as DNA, the CDR3 is TGCGCCAGCAGCAGGGACAGGGGCCGTAGGGAGACCCAGTACTTC. As protein: CASSRDRGRRETQYF. Variable domain in full (rest from reference TRBV5-1 and TRBJ2-5): KAGVTQTPRYLIKTRGQQVTLSCSPISGHRSVSWYQQTPGQGLQFLFEYFSETQRNKGNFPGRFSGRQFSNSRSEMNVSTLELGDSALYLCASSRDRGRRETQYFGPGTRLLVL.

The chain carries TRBV5-5 and TRBJ2-3; D gene unclear. Trimming stripped 4 bases from V and 3 bases from J, with 6 bases between. CDR1 and CDR2 from the germline V gene are SGHKS and YYEKEE (reference sequence). CDR3 length: 12 residues. This CDR3 reads CASSAGTDTQYF. DNA for the CDR3: TGTGCCAGCAGCGCCGGTACAGATACGCAGTATTTT. Using reference TRBV5-5 and TRBJ2-3 for the parts outside the CDR3, the full variable domain is DAGVTQSPTHLIKTRGQQVTLRCSPISGHKSVSWYQQVLGQGPQFIFQYYEKEERGRGNFPDRFSARQFPNYSSELNVNALLLGDSALYLCASSAGTDTQYFGPGTRLTVL.

V is TRBV4-2 and J is TRBJ1-6, with D uncertain. V lost 0 bases and J lost 9, with 12 bases in between. This CDR3 has 15 amino acids. CDR1 is LGHNA, CDR2 YNFKEQ, per germline. The CDR3 DNA reads as TGTGCCAGCAGCCAAGATTGGGCGAGTACTTCACCCCTCCACTTT. It is translated as CASSQDWASTSPLHF.

For the CDR3, the DNA is TGTGCCAGCAGCCAATCGACAGGGCCAGATACGCAGTATTTT. It is translated as CASSQSTGPDTQYF. This chain joins TRBV16 and TRBJ2-3; TRBD1 matches 7 bases. The trim removed 0 bases at V and 4 bases at J, leaving 1 base unmatched. The germline V gene has CDR1 KGHSY and CDR2 FQNENV. The CDR3 extends over 14 amino acids. Together with reference TRBV16 and TRBJ2-3, the CDR3 gives the full variable domain: GEEVAQTPKHLVRGEGQKAKLYCAPIKGHSYVFWYQQVLKNEFKFLISFQNENVFDETGMPKERFSAKCLPNSPCSLEIQATKLEDSAVYFCASSQSTGPDTQYFGPGTRLTVL.

The chain links TRBV6-5 to TRBJ1-1; D is undetermined. Deletions cut 10 bases from V and 7 bases from J, with 25 bases between. In germline, CDR1 is MNHEY, CDR2 SVGAGI. The CDR3 is 15 residues long. This chain's CDR3 is CATRKQRVLHNEAFF. CDR3 in DNA: TGTGCCACAAGGAAGCAGCGAGTGCTCCACAATGAAGCTTTCTTT.